This T cell receptor (beta chain) was sequenced in a study of early T cells in non-severe SARS-CoV-2 infection. Study details: It was bulk RNA from unsorted whole blood that was sequenced, and the chains were unpaired.

This clonotype was observed many times. Antigen specificity is unknown. Study observations and caveats: There was a bias toward anti-spike CD8 responses in VDJdb matching, which missed private and CD4 specificities.

Individual cDNA molecules received unique molecular identifiers. TCRdb redid the calling of the 5' RACE reads with MiXCR, one entry per CDR3 protein. The table includes around 25,000 distinct CDR3 sequences, less than 7% detected once. The CDR3 is 11 residues long. Trimming cost V 5 bases and J 2 bases, with 3 bases left between them. Germline CDR1 reads KGHSH; CDR2 reads LQKENI. The material sequenced was whole blood. This receptor was obtained from an adult who was a healthcare worker with PCR-confirmed SARS-CoV-2 infection or an uninfected control (not recorded which). The chain carries TRBV18 and TRBJ1-2; D not certain. The DNA of the CDR3 is TGTGCCAGCTCAGCCAACTATGGCTACACCTTC. Its protein is CASSANYGYTF.